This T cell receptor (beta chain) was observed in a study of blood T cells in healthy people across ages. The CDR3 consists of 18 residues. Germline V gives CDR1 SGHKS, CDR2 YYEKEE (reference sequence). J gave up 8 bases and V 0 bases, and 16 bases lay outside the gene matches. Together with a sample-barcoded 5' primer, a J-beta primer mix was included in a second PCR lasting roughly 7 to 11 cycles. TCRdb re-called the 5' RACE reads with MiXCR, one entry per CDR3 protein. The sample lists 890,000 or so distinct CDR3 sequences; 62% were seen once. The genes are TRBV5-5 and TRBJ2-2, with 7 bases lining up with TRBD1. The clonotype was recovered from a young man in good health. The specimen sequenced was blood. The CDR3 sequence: CASSLGARGFYNLGELFF. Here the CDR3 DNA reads TGTGCCAGCAGCTTGGGTGCCAGGGGGTTTTACAACCTGGGGGAGCTGTTTTTT.